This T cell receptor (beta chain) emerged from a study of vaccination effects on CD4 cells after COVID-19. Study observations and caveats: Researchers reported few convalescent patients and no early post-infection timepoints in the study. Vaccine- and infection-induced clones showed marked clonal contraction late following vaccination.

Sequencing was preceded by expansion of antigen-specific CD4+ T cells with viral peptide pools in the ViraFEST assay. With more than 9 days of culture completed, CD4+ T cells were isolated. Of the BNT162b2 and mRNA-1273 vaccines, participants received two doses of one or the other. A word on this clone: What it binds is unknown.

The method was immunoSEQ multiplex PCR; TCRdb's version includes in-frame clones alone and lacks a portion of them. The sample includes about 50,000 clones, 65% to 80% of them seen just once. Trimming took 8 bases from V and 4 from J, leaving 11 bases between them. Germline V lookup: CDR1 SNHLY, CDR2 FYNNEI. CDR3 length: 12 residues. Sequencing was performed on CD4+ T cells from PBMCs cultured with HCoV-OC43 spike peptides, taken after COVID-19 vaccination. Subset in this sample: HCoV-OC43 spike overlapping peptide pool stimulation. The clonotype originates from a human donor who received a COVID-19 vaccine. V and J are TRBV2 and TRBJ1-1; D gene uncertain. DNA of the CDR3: TGTGCCAGCGCCCCCGGGGTCACTGAAGCTTTCTTT. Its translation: CASAPGVTEAFF.